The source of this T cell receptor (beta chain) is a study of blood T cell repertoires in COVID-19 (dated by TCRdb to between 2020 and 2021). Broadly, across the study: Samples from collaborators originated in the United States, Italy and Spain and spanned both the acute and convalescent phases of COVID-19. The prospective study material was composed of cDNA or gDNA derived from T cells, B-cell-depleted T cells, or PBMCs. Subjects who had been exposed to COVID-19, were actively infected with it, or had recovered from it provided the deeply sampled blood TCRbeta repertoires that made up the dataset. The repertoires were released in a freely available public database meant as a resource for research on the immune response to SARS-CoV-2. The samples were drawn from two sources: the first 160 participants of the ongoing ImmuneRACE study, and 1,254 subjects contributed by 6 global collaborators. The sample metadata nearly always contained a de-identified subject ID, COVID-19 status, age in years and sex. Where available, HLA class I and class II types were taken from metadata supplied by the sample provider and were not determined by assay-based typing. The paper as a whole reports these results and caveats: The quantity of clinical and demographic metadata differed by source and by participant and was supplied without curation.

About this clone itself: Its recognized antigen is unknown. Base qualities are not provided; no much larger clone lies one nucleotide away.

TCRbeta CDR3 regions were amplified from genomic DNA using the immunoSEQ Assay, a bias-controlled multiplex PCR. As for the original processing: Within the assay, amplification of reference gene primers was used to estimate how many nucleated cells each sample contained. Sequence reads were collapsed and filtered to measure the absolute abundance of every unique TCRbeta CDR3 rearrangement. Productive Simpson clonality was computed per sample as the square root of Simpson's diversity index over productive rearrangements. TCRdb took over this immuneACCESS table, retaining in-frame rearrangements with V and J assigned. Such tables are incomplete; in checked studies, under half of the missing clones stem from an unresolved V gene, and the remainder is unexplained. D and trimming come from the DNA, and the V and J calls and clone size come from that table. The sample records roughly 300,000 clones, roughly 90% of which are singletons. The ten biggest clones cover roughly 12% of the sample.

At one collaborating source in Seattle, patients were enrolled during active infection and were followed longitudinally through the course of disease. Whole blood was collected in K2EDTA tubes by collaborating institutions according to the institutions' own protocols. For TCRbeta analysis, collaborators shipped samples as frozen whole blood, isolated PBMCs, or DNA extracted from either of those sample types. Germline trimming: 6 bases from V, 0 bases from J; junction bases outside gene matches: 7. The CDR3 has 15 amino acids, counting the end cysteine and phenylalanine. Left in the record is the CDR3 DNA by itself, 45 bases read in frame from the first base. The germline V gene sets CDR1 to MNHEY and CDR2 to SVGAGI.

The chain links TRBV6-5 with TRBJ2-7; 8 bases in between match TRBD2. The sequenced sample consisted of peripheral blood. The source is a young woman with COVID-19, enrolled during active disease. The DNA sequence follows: TGTGCCAGCAGCCGGGGGGGCCTGAGCTCCTACGAGCAGTACTTC. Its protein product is CASSRGGLSSYEQYF.